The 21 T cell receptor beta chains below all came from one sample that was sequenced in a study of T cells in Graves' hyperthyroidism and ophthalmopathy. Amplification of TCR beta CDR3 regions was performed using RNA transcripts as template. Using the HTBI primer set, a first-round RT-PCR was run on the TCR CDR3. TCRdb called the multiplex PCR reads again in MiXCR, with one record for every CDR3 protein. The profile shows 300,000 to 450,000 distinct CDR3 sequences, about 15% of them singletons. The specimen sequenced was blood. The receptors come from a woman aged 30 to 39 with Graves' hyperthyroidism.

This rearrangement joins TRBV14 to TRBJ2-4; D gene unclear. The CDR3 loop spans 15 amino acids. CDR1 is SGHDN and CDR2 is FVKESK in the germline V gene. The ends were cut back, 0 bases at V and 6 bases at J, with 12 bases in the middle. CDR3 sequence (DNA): TGTGCCAGCAGCCAAGATCCGGGTAGAGGAAACATTCAGTACTTC. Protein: CASSQDPGRGNIQYF. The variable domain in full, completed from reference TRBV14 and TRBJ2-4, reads EAGVTQFPSHSVIEKGQTVTLRCDPISGHDNLYWYRRVMGKEIKFLLHFVKESKQDESGMPNNRFLAERTGGTYSTLKVQPAELEDSGVYFCASSQDPGRGNIQYFGAGTRLSVL.

In DNA form, the CDR3 reads TGTGCCAGCCTCGCCCCGGGGTTCCCAGACACTGAAGCTTTCTTT. This gives the protein CASLAPGFPDTEAFF. This chain joins TRBV6-1 and TRBJ1-1; unclear D gene. This CDR3 has 15 amino acids. The germline CDR1 and CDR2 sequences are MNHNS and SASEGT. Trimming removed 8 bases from V and 3 bases from J, with 19 bases in between.

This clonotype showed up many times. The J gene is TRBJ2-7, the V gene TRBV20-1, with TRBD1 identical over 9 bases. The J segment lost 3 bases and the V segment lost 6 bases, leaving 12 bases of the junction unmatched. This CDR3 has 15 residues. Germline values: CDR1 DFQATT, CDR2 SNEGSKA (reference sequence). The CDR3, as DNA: TGCAGTGCCTATGACAGGGGGATATGGGTCTACGAGCAGTACTTC. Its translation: CSAYDRGIWVYEQYF.

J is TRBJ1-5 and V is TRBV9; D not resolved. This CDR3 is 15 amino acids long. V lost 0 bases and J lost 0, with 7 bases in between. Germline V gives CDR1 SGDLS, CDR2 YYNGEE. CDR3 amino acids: CASSVGPHSNQPQHF. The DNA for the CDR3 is TGTGCCAGCAGCGTAGGTCCACATAGCAATCAGCCCCAGCATTTT.

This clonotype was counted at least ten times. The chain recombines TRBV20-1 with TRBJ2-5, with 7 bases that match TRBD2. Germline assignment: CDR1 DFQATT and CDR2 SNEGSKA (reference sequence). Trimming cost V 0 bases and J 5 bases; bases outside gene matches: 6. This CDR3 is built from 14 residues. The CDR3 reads CSARDRLARETQYF. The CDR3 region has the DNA TGCAGTGCTAGAGATCGACTAGCTCGGGAGACCCAGTACTTC.

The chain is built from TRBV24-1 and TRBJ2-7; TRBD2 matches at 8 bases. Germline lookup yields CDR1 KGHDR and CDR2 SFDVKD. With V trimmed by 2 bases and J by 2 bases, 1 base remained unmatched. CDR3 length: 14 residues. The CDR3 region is CATSDSGGPYEQYF. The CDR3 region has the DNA TGTGCCACCAGTGATTCGGGAGGGCCCTACGAGCAGTACTTC.

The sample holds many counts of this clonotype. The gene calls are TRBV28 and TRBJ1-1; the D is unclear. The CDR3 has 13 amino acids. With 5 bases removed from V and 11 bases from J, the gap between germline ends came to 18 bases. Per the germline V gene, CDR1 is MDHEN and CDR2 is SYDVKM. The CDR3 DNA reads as TGTGCCAGCAGTAAAGGTGATGTGGCGGCGGCTTTCTTT. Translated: CASSKGDVAAAFF.

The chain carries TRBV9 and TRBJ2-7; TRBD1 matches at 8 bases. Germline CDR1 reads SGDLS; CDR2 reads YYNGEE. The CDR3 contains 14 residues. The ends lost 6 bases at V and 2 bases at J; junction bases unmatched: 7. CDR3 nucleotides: TGTGCCAGCACGCCTGGGGACAGGCCCTACGAGCAGTACTTC. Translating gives CASTPGDRPYEQYF.

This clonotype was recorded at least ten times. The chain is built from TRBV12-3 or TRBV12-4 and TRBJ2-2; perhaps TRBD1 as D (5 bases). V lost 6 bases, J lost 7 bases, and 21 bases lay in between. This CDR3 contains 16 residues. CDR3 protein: CASSSGQGARIGELFF. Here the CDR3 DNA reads TGTGCCAGCAGCTCCGGCCAAGGGGCGCGAATCGGGGAGCTGTTTTTT.

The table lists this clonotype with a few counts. DNA of the CDR3: TGTGCCAGCAGCTTGGCGCAGGGTTCGAGCGGGACCCAGTACTTC. As protein: CASSLAQGSSGTQYF. The chain carries TRBV5-6 and TRBJ2-5; either TRBD1 or TRBD2 may fit D (5 bases each). The length of the CDR3 is 15 residues. V lost 0 bases to trimming and J lost 7 bases, with 16 bases between them. Germline-derived CDR1 and CDR2 are SGHDT and YYEEEE.

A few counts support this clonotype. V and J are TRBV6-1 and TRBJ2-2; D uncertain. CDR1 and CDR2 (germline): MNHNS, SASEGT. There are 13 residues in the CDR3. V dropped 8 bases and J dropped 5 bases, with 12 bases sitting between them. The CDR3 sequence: CASVELVTGELFF. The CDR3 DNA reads TGTGCCAGCGTCGAGCTCGTGACCGGGGAGCTGTTTTTT.

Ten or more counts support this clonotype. The CDR3 bases are TGTGCCAGCAGTTTATTCCAGGGAGGAGGAAATCAGCCCCAGCATTTT. This translates into CASSLFQGGGNQPQHF. The gene calls are TRBV28 and TRBJ1-5, with D maybe TRBD1 (5 bases). This CDR3 is built from 16 residues. Germline V gene sequence: CDR1 MDHEN, CDR2 SYDVKM. Trimming stripped 1 base from V and 4 bases from J, with 14 bases between.

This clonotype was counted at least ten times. CDR3 in amino acids: CASSLSPGGLSPLHF. For the CDR3, the DNA is TGTGCCAGCAGTTTATCGCCAGGGGGTCTTTCACCCCTCCACTTT. This rearrangement joins TRBV27 to TRBJ1-6; 7 nucleotides line up with TRBD1. Germline V gives CDR1 MNHEY, CDR2 SMNVEV (reference sequence). The J segment lost 9 bases and the V segment lost 0 bases, leaving 5 bases of the junction unmatched. CDR3 length: 15 amino acids.

CDR3 DNA sequence: TGTGCCAGCAGTATGGGCCCCGGTTGGAGCCAGTACTTC. Protein product: CASSMGPGWSQYF. V usage is TRBV27 and J usage is TRBJ2-5; D gene ambiguous. The germline V and J ends were trimmed by 5 bases and 10 bases, with 17 bases remaining between them. The CDR3 spans 13 residues. Germline V gives CDR1 MNHEY, CDR2 SMNVEV (reference sequence).

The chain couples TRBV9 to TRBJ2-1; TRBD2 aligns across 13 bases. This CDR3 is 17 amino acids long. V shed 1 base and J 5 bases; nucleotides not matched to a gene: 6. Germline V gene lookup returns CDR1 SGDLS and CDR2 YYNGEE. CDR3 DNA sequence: TGTGCCAGCAGCGTAATGGCCGGGACTAGCGGGAACAATGAGCAGTTCTTC. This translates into CASSVMAGTSGNNEQFF.

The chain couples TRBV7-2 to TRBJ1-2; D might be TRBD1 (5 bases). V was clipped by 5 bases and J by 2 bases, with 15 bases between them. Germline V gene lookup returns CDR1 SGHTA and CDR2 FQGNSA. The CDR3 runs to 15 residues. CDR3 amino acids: CASSQSGTENYGYTF. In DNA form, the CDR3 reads TGTGCCAGCAGCCAGTCCGGGACGGAAAACTATGGCTACACCTTC.

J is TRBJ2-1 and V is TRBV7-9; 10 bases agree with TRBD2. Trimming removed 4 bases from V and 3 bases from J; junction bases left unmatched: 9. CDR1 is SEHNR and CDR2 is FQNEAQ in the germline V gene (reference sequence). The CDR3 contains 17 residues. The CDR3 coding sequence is TGTGCCAGCAGCTCCCTCCTAGAGCGGGAGGGCTACAATGAGCAGTTCTTC. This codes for CASSSLLEREGYNEQFF. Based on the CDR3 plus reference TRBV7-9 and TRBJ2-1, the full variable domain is DTGVSQNPRHKITKRGQNVTFRCDPISEHNRLYWYRQTLGQGPEFLTYFQNEAQLEKSRLLSDRFSAERPKGSFSTLEIQRTEQGDSAMYLCASSSLLEREGYNEQFFGPGTRLTVL.

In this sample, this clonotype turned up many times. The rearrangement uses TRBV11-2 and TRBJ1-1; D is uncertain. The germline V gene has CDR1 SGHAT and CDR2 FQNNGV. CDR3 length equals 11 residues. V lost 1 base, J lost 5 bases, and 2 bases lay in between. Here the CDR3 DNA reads TGTGCCAGCAGCTTAGTTACTGAAGCTTTCTTT. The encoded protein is CASSLVTEAFF.

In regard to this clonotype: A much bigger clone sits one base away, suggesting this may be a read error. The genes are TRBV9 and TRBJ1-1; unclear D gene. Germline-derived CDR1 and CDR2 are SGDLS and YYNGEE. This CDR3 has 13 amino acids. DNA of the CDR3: TGTGCCGGCAGCGTAGAAGTGGACACTGAAGCTTTCTTT. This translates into CAGSVEVDTEAFF.

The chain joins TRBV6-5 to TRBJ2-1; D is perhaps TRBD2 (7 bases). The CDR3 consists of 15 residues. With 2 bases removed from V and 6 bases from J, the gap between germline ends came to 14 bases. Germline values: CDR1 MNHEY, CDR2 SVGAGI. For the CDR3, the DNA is TGTGCCAGCAGTTACGAGGCGGGGGCGGCCAATGAGCAGTTCTTC. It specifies CASSYEAGAANEQFF.

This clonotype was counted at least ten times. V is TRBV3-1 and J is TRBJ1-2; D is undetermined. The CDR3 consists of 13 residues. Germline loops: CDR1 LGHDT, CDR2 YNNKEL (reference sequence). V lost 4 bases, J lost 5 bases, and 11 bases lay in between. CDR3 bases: TGTGCCAGCAGCCCAAGCACGGGGTATGGCTACACCTTC. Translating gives CASSPSTGYGYTF.